The table lists the clone carrying this TCR beta chain with a few counts. Per germline, CDR1 MGHRA and CDR2 YSYEKL. The CDR3 consists of 18 residues. Trimming cost V 7 bases and J 1 base; bases outside gene matches: 11. TCRdb reprocessed the RT-PCR reads with MiXCR, giving one entry per CDR3 protein. The sample lists fewer than 800,000 distinct CDR3 sequences, 14% occurring once. Sequencing was performed on memory CD4+ T cells from blood. The rearrangement links TRBV4-1 to TRBJ2-1, with TRBD2 matching over 12 bases. This TCR was sampled from a female donor in good health, serving as a healthy control. CDR3 DNA: TGCGCCAGCACCCCGACTAGCGGGAGATTAAATTCCTACAATGAGCAGTTCTTC. Translating it yields CASTPTSGRLNSYNEQFF.